These T cell receptor beta chains were read from a single sample in a study of T cells of healthy individuals. TCRdb analysed the 5' RACE reads with MiXCR anew, one entry per CDR3 protein. Of tens of thousands of distinct CDR3 sequences listed, about 16% are singletons. These receptors were collected from a human donor in good health. Each CDR3 is given with its conserved first and last residue. Each record gives: CDR3 length, J gene, D gene, V gene, clone size, CDR3 DNA, CDR3 protein. A D gene is named only where the DNA matches it firmly. Size tells how often a clone was seen (once, few, many) or the class of an expanded clone, and some rows leave it out.

length: 13
J: TRBJ1-3
D: .
V: TRBV20-1
size: many
DNA: TGCAGTGCTATGGGAGCTCAGGGAAACACCATATATTTT
CDR3: CSAMGAQGNTIYF

length: 13
J: TRBJ2-5
D: .
V: TRBV6-7
size: many
DNA: TGTGCCAGCAGTTACGAGAACGGAGAGACCCAGTACTTC
CDR3: CASSYENGETQYF

length: 13
J: TRBJ1-2
D: .
V: TRBV3-1
size: many
DNA: TGTGCCAGCAGCCTTTCGGCGCTTAATGGCTACACCTTC
CDR3: CASSLSALNGYTF

length: 15
J: TRBJ2-1
D: TRBD2
V: TRBV5-1
size: .
DNA: TGCGCCAGCAGCTTGGCGGAGCGGGGAGACAATGAGCAGTTCTTC
CDR3: CASSLAERGDNEQFF

length: 15
J: TRBJ1-1
D: .
V: TRBV5-1
size: many
DNA: TGCGCCAGCACTAACGGAGAGGCGCGGAACACTGAAGCTTTCTTT
CDR3: CASTNGEARNTEAFF

length: 14
J: TRBJ2-5
D: .
V: TRBV3-1
size: .
DNA: TGTGCCAGCAGCAGGCGAGGGGTGAGCGAGACCCAGTACTTC
CDR3: CASSRRGVSETQYF

length: 15
J: TRBJ2-1
D: TRBD1
V: TRBV25-1
size: few
DNA: TGTGCCAGCAGTGACGACAGGGGAATGTACAATGAGCAGTTCTTC
CDR3: CASSDDRGMYNEQFF

length: 14
J: TRBJ1-1
D: .
V: TRBV6-6
size: many
DNA: TGTGCCAGCAGTCATCCAGGGTTGAACACTGAAGCTTTCTTT
CDR3: CASSHPGLNTEAFF

length: 15
J: TRBJ1-4
D: TRBD1
V: TRBV27
size: .
DNA: TGTGCCAGCAGTCCCGACAGGGTTTCTAATGAAAAACTGTTTTTT
CDR3: CASSPDRVSNEKLFF

length: 15
J: TRBJ2-7
D: .
V: TRBV9
size: many
DNA: TGTGCCAGCAGCACCCGGGACGGTTATGTCTACGAGCAGTACTTC
CDR3: CASSTRDGYVYEQYF

length: 13
J: TRBJ2-7
D: .
V: TRBV18
size: few
DNA: TGTGCCAGCTCTTCCGGGACTGACTACGAGCAGTACTTC
CDR3: CASSSGTDYEQYF

length: 13
J: TRBJ2-7
D: TRBD2
V: TRBV20-1
size: many
DNA: TGCAGTGCCGGGGGGTCACCCCTAACTCCGCAGTACTTC
CDR3: CSAGGSPLTPQYF

length: 16
J: TRBJ1-3
D: .
V: TRBV11-2
size: many
DNA: TGTGCCAGCAGCTTAGGTCCGGTCCTCTCTGGAAACACCATATATTTT
CDR3: CASSLGPVLSGNTIYF

length: 15
J: TRBJ1-1
D: .
V: TRBV12-5
size: many
DNA: TGTGCTAGTGGTTTGGTAGGGGGGCTCGACACTGAAGCTTTCTTT
CDR3: CASGLVGGLDTEAFF

length: 15
J: TRBJ2-1
D: TRBD2
V: TRBV4-1
size: .
DNA: TGCGCCAGCAGCCAAGAGCCGGGGGGGGGCAATGAGCAGTTCTTC
CDR3: CASSQEPGGGNEQFF

length: 14
J: TRBJ1-1
D: TRBD1
V: TRBV29-1
size: .
DNA: TGCAGCGTTGAAGTCACAGGGGCGAACACTGAAGCTTTCTTT
CDR3: CSVEVTGANTEAFF

length: 15
J: TRBJ1-2
D: .
V: TRBV5-1
size: once
DNA: TGCGCCAGCGCCTACCCCGGGGGAACTAACTATGGCTACACCTTC
CDR3: CASAYPGGTNYGYTF

length: 18
J: TRBJ1-5
D: TRBD1
V: TRBV28
size: many
DNA: TGTGCCAGCAGTAGCCCTCGGGGACAGGGCGGGGACAATCAGCCCCAGCATTTT
CDR3: CASSSPRGQGGDNQPQHF

length: 16
J: TRBJ2-1
D: TRBD2
V: TRBV20-1
size: .
DNA: TGCAGTGCTAGAGATCCGACAAGCGGGAGAGGTTATGAGCAGTTCTTC
CDR3: CSARDPTSGRGYEQFF

length: 15
J: TRBJ2-1
D: .
V: TRBV4-2
size: few
DNA: TGTGCCAGCAGCCAAGAGGGAGGGGGAGAGGGTGAGCAGTTCTTC
CDR3: CASSQEGGGEGEQFF

length: 11
J: TRBJ2-7
D: .
V: TRBV4-1
size: many
DNA: TGCGCCAGCAGCCAAGGACCCGAGCAGTACTTC
CDR3: CASSQGPEQYF

length: 14
J: TRBJ2-2
D: .
V: TRBV7-2
size: many
DNA: TGTGCCAGCAGCTTAGCGAAGGTCACCGGGGAGCTGTTTTTT
CDR3: CASSLAKVTGELFF

length: 12
J: TRBJ2-5
D: .
V: TRBV6-2/TRBV6-3
size: few
DNA: TGTGCCAGCAGCCCCAGGAGGGAGACCCAGTACTTC
CDR3: CASSPRRETQYF

length: 16
J: TRBJ2-3
D: .
V: TRBV10-2
size: .
DNA: TGCGCCAGCAGCCCTTGGGTGAGCACGGGGACAGATACGCAGTATTTT
CDR3: CASSPWVSTGTDTQYF

length: 15
J: TRBJ2-1
D: .
V: TRBV23-1
size: few
DNA: TGCGCCAGCAGTCAATCGATGGCGGACCGGACAGAGCAGTTCTTC
CDR3: CASSQSMADRTEQFF

length: 12
J: TRBJ2-5
D: .
V: TRBV5-4
size: many
DNA: TGTGCCAGCAGCTTAACCTCGGAGACCCAGTACTTC
CDR3: CASSLTSETQYF

length: 16
J: TRBJ1-2
D: TRBD1
V: TRBV11-2
size: many
DNA: TGTGCCAGCAGCTTAGACCTTACCGGGACAGGGGCTGGCTACACCTTC
CDR3: CASSLDLTGTGAGYTF

length: 14
J: TRBJ2-4
D: .
V: TRBV7-2
size: many
DNA: TGTGCCAGCAGCTTCGTGTACAGCAAAAACATTCAGTACTTC
CDR3: CASSFVYSKNIQYF

length: 14
J: TRBJ2-6
D: .
V: TRBV10-3
size: many
DNA: TGTGCCATCAGCGACAGCTCTGGGGCCAACGTCCTGACTTTC
CDR3: CAISDSSGANVLTF